This TCR beta chain was found in a study of cytomegalovirus exposure and HLA in healthy donors. Study-wide results and limits: A previous analysis found most TCR beta V segments productive roughly 90% or roughly 30% of the time. Later, TCR association rates were found to vary by HLA locus, highest for DRB1 and lowest for HLA-C. A link between a missense DCLRE1C variant and TCR beta V- and J-gene trimming emerged from a later analysis.

This clone was recorded a few times. Its antigen remains unknown. Researchers ran the PCR with 60 Vbeta and 13 Jbeta primers. Sequenced by immunoSEQ multiplex PCR; TCRdb stores in-frame clones only, minus some. This repertoire shows around 130,000 clones, roughly three quarters found once; its top ten account for around 1.5%. The CDR3 spans 15 residues. With V trimmed by 0 bases and J by 2 bases, 4 bases remained unmatched. Germline CDR1 is SGHRS and CDR2 is YFSETQ. Sequencing was performed on PBMCs. The rearrangement joins TRBV5-1 to TRBJ2-7; 8 bases map to TRBD2. The sequence derives from a woman between 18 and 29 years old in good health and CMV-seronegative. The CDR3 bases are TGCGCCAGCAGCTTGGAGGCGGGAGGCCCCTACGAGCAGTACTTC. Translated, it gives CASSLEAGGPYEQYF.